The present T cell receptor beta chain was sequenced within a study of cytomegalovirus exposure and HLA in healthy donors (dated by TCRdb to the late 2010s). Study-level background: In an earlier analysis of approximately 500 of the donors, 250 to 350 Gb of sequence data and some 120 million unique TCR beta sequences from roughly 190 million T cells were reported. An early release covering more than 500 HLA-typed donors comprised approximately 300 gigabases of sequencing data and 85 million or so unique TCR sequences. The genetic ancestry cluster associated with self-reported Caucasian donors included 65% to 90% of the roughly 360 genotyped donors. The study aimed to test whether signatures of past pathogen exposure could be identified by cataloging public T cell receptors. Using immunosequencing, the study profiled T cell repertoires from some 670 subjects and related those repertoires to cytomegalovirus serostatus. In addition to the first cohort of 650 to 800 subjects, a separate validation cohort of 130 or so different subjects was used. High-throughput TCR immunosequencing, statistical association of individual TCRs with disease status, and machine learning were combined to predict cytomegalovirus infection status. In a later analysis, previously published TCR beta repertoires from 666 donors were re-analyzed and high-resolution HLA genotyping was added so that TCR occurrence patterns could be studied. Rather than using new phenotypic data, the later analysis identified candidate immune exposures from TCR beta sequences and from how often those sequences occurred across donors. To decide whether each TCR beta V gene segment behaved as functional or pseudogenic, an earlier analysis of approximately 590 of the donors relied on high-throughput TCR beta sequencing. Donor age, sex, ethnicity and CMV serostatus were compiled alongside the repertoire data. A later genetic analysis used genome-wide SNP genotypes for about 65% of the 666 donors, treating that subset as a discovery cohort. All discovery cohort repertoires had been generated on a single sequencing platform. HLA typing covered class I and class II loci at four-digit resolution. Typing coverage differed by locus: A, B, C, DRB1 and DQB1 were typed in roughly 620-630 donors, DQA1 in about 510, DPA1 in 600 to 610, and DPB1 in 450 to 480. Roughly five DR-DQ haplotypes were handled as single units for association and clustering, since linkage in the cohort was strong. On average, around 240,000 unique TCR beta nucleotide sequences were sequenced per donor among several hundred genotyped donors of the cohort, with roughly 20% of those sequences being non-productive. Results the study describes overall, beyond this receptor: Because some donors lacked HLA typing at each locus, the association tests relied only on the typed subset. The presence/absence analyses assumed that sequencing depth was roughly uniform across donors, and that assumption may not be true. In a later genetic analysis, fewer N-insertions in productive TCRs were reported among donors in an Asian-associated ancestry cluster than the approximately 670-donor mean. A few of the identified cytomegalovirus-associated TCR beta chains were confirmed in vitro to be specific for cytomegalovirus antigens. According to the authors, the approach could potentially be generalized to other disease states and immunological phenotypes. Across donors, most TCR sequences were observed very rarely, whereas some public TCRs were present in many individuals. Correlated functional status among segregating V segments might reflect linkage disequilibrium, but an unknown experimental factor could not be ruled out. A later genetic analysis associated a missense DCLRE1C variant with V-gene and J-gene trimming of TCR beta chains, and an independent cohort replicated the association. In an earlier analysis of under 600 of the donors, most TCR beta V segments were observed in productive rearrangements about 87% or about 30% of the time, broadly matching IMGT annotations. The 87-base-pair reads could not distinguish some IMGT-functional V segments, including TRBV6-2 and TRBV6-3, so those segments were excluded. In a later analysis, TCR association rates were found to vary across HLA loci, with the most associated TCRs seen for DRB1 alleles and the fewest for HLA-C alleles. A cluster of highly shared sequence variants was judged likely to be a technical artifact of the sequencing pipeline. In a later analysis, most CMV-associated TCR beta chains were found to appear HLA-restricted, with HLA associations seemingly driven largely by CMV exposure. Strong co-occurrence of HLA alleles, especially DR and DQ, made assigning TCR associations to individual alleles difficult. In this cohort, only TCR beta chains were sequenced, and detectable features were limited by the absence of alpha or paired-chain data. Several of the top co-occurrence clusters appeared to be linked to parvovirus B19, influenza, CMV and Epstein-Barr virus, according to a later analysis. For the cohort, immune exposure information was limited to CMV serostatus. The study gave a list of some 150 TCR beta chains associated with cytomegalovirus. The classifier was reported to diagnose cytomegalovirus status with high specificity and sensitivity in both the original cohort and the validation cohort. Compared with equally common non-associated chains, HLA-associated TCR beta chains in a later analysis were more clonally expanded and had lower generation probabilities. Fewer than 20 rarely observed V segments, including chromosome 9 orphons, were excluded from the earlier analysis of a few hundred of the donors because counts were too low. A further reported finding was that TCR beta sequences accurately predicted the HLA-A and HLA-B alleles for most subjects in the first cohort. Specific HLA alleles were associated with over 15,000 TCR beta sequences at a false discovery rate of 0.05 in a later analysis.

Of note for this clone: It lacks a known antigen. No much larger clone is present one base from it, and per-base qualities are unavailable.

The library came from the immunoSEQ multiplex PCR assay. A mixture of 60 forward primers for TCR Vbeta segments and 13 reverse primers for TCR Jbeta segments was used in the multiplex PCR. The CDR3 region of rearranged TCR beta genes was amplified from genomic DNA by a multiplex PCR assay. The amplified TCR beta libraries were sequenced on the Illumina HiSeq System as 87-base-pair reads. In the authors' own workflow: A later analysis counted approximately 84 million unique TCR beta chains across the 550 to 800 repertoires, and around 12 million of these chains were shared by at least two donors. To remove PCR and sequencing errors, raw reads were error-corrected and collapsed into unique sequences using a nearest-neighbor algorithm that merged closely related sequences. Alignment of CDR3 sequences to IMGT reference sequences was used to assign V, D and J gene segments. For a sequence to be retained, at least a six-nucleotide match to both a V gene segment and a J gene segment was required. Rearrangements were called productive when the CDR3 lacked stop codons and stayed in frame with V and J; all others were non-productive. Following IMGT convention, CDR3 was defined as the stretch from the second conserved V-encoded cysteine to the conserved J-encoded phenylalanine. The earlier analysis of about 590 of the donors excluded sequences that lacked an unambiguous match to a single V gene segment. An earlier analysis of fewer than 750 of the donors called V segments functional above 56.7% productive rearrangements and segregating when the between-donor standard deviation exceeded 5%. A statistical classification framework was built for diagnosing cytomegalovirus status from the catalog of TCR beta chain sequences. In a later analysis, V and J genes were assigned by comparing TCR nucleotide sequences against IMGT/GENE-DB human TR gene sequences. A later analysis assigned CDR3 sequences and most-parsimonious VDJ recombination scenarios with the TCRdist pipeline. In a later analysis, each TCR beta chain was defined by its CDR3 amino acid sequence together with its V-gene family, and reads without a unique V-gene family were excluded. As a way to deal with suspected cross-contamination and a sequencing artifact, a later analysis dropped hundreds of nucleotide sequences that were highly shared and had low generation probability. A later analysis calculated a clonal expansion index for each public chain from normalized within-repertoire ranks of inferred template counts. In a later analysis, generation probabilities were computed with a VDJ recombination model fitted to out-of-frame rearrangements, and the resulting probabilities were checked against IGoR. In a later analysis, TCR-TCR, TCR-HLA and TCR-CMV co-occurrence was scored with hypergeometric tests, and a repertoire-size bias correction was applied to TCR pairs. A later analysis estimated false discovery rates by permuting HLA or CMV assignments 20 times. In a later analysis, co-occurring TCRs were grouped using DBSCAN, with TCRdist sequence similarity added in when clustering inside HLA-allele-positive subsets. Repertoires with fewer than 30,000 or more than 120,000 public chains were left out of co-occurrence clustering, as were about 5 repertoires with anomalous nucleotide sharing. The clones in this table, taken by TCRdb from immuneACCESS, are in-frame only. Not every clone is retained; where verified, under half of the shortfall comes from an unresolved V gene, and the cause of the rest is unknown. Clonal size and the V and J genes are those of that table, whereas D and trimming came from the DNA. This sample lists approximately 73,000 clones; 65% to 85% were detected once. About 22% of the sample goes to the ten largest clones.

The cohort consisted of hundreds of healthy bone marrow donors. At the time of sampling, every cohort member was nominally healthy, though immune exposures that went unrecorded were likely present. The donor tested CMV seropositive and was one of the 289 seropositive cohort members. A peripheral blood sample was collected from each donor, and TCR beta sequencing was performed on peripheral blood mononuclear cells. Genomic DNA was extracted from the blood cell samples with the Qiagen DNeasy Blood Extraction Kit. Counted from cysteine to phenylalanine, this CDR3 has 16 amino acids. CDR3 DNA only is kept here, 48 bases in frame from base 1. As encoded in the germline V gene (reference sequence), CDR1 is MNHEY while CDR2 is SMNVEV. Compared with germline, V lacks 0 bases and J lacks 1 base; bases without a gene match: 2.

In this chain, TRBV27 is recombined with TRBJ1-4; the central 7 bases match TRBD1. The material sequenced was PBMCs. The receptor comes from a woman in her thirties or forties in good health and CMV-seropositive. The DNA sequence is as follows: TGTGCCAGCAGTTTATCAGGGGGCTTAACTAATGAAAAACTGTTTTTT. The encoded protein is CASSLSGGLTNEKLFF.